This record looks at one T cell receptor beta chain sequence and its context. No antigen is known for it. Germline CDR1 and CDR2: SGHAT and FQNNGV. The CDR3 is 14 residues long. V was pared by 2 bases and J by 3 bases, with 8 bases between. This record belongs to a study of OX40 agonist ivuxolimab in advanced cancers. Across the whole study: Two patients with cutaneous melanoma and one with hepatocellular carcinoma, three in total, showed partial responses.

Method: immunoSEQ multiplex PCR; TCRdb's copy keeps in-frame clones and lacks some. The repertoire has tens of thousands of clones, about nine tenths of them found once; the top ten carry just under 7%. Study outcomes and limitations: The antigen specificity of the peripheral T cells (those that were expanded) was not determined. At 0.1 to 3.0 mg/kg, clonal expansion of CD4+ and CD8+ blood T cells had occurred by week 6.

Patients with autoimmune history or systemic immunosuppression were excluded. Here the sequenced sample was CD4+ or CD8+ T cells sorted from blood, taken in a trial of the OX40 agonist ivuxolimab. The clonotype originates from an adult with an advanced solid tumor such as melanoma, head and neck, liver or kidney cancer. The genes are TRBV11-2 and TRBJ1-3; no firm D call. The CDR3 coding sequence is TGTGCCAGCAGCTTATTCGGCCTTGGAAACACCATATATTTT. Translation gives CASSLFGLGNTIYF.